This TCR beta chain stems from a study of CD8+ T cells in alopecia areata. Study summary: Treated patients took oral tofacitinib at 5 to 10 mg twice daily. Treatment with tofacitinib (6 to 18 months) was followed by 6 months off drug.

Researchers gathered lesional scalp punch biopsies and peripheral blood from patients with alopecia areata. Whole-study findings and limits: Although TCR sharing was seen in mice, sharing across patients was less clear, possibly for HLA-related reasons.

In the case of this clone: The target antigen is unknown.

Sequencing templates came from extracted RNA that was reverse transcribed into cDNA. Libraries were prepared by immunoSEQ multiplex PCR; TCRdb keeps only in-frame clonotypes and omits some of them. The profile shows more than 12,000 clones, 58% of them singletons. The sequence derives from a human donor with alopecia areata. This specimen consisted of skin, obtained at week 0.

The CDR3 sequence is CASSLIQLNTEAFF. CDR3 coding DNA: TGTGCCAGCAGCTTGATCCAGTTGAACACTGAAGCTTTCTTT. This sequence joins TRBV5-6 and TRBJ1-1; D not resolved. Trimming stripped 1 base from V and 0 bases from J, with 7 bases between. Per germline, CDR1 SGHDT and CDR2 YYEEEE. This CDR3 region has 14 residues.